This T cell receptor beta chain comes out of a study of shared clonotypes between healthy human individuals. Produced via immunoSEQ multiplex PCR; TCRdb's table is partial and in-frame only. The data show a few million clones, about 94% seen once. Trimming cost V 5 bases and J 8 bases, with 15 bases left between them. Germline CDR1 is LNHDA and CDR2 is SQIVND (reference sequence). The CDR3 is 14 amino acids. Positive CCR7 selection of CD45RO-negative cells yielded the naive CD8 cells, and terminally differentiated effector memory CD45RA+ cells were excluded. All donors were healthy HIV-negative adults lacking recent acute infections or vaccinations.

The sample consisted of naive CD8+ T cells from PBMCs. The chain recombines TRBV19 with TRBJ2-2, with TRBD1 as a possible D gene (5 bases). This receptor was obtained from a man in his late teens or twenties in good health. Some clones in this sample may be carry-over from other donors' samples. The CDR3 region is CASSVTAAGGELFF. As DNA, the CDR3 is TGTGCCAGTAGTGTAACGGCCGCAGGGGGGGAGCTGTTTTTT.